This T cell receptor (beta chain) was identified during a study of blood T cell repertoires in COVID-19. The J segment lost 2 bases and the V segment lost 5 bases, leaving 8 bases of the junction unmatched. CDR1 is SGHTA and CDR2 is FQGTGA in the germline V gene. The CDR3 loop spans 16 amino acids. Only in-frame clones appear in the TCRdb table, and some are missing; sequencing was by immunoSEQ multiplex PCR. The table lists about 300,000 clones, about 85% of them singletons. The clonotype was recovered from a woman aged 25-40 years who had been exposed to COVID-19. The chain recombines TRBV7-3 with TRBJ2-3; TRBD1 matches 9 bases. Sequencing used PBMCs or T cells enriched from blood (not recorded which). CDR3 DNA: TGTGCCAGCAGCGAGACAGGGGGTGGTCTCACAGATACGCAGTATTTT. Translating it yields CASSETGGGLTDTQYF. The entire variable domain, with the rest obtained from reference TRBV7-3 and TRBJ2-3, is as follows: GAGVSQTPSNKVTEKGKYVELRCDPISGHTALYWYRQSLGQGPEFLIYFQGTGAADDSGLPNDRFFAVRPEGSVSTLKIQRTERGDSAVYLCASSETGGGLTDTQYFGPGTRLTVL.